This T cell receptor beta chain was captured in a study of T cell responses to AZD1222 COVID-19 vaccine. Study findings and constraints: Seropositive at baseline were only 5 to 7 AZD1222 recipients. Regions left unmutated in variants are reportedly the target of nearly half of spike-specific TCRs. Donors skewed white British and female; clonal diversity was possibly underestimated.

The CDR3 runs 14 residues. In germline, CDR1 is SGHTA, CDR2 FQGNSA. The germline V and J ends were trimmed by 3 bases and 7 bases, with 12 bases remaining between them. As regards this clone: Its cognate antigen is unknown.

It was second doses at about 4 or about 12 weeks that were pooled. This table comes from immunoSEQ multiplex PCR, and its TCRdb copy is limited to in-frame clones, with some not included. The table includes 190,000 or so clones, 85% to 95% detected once. This TCR derives from an adult who received the AZD1222 COVID-19 vaccine. Here the sequenced sample was peripheral blood, taken 28 days after the second AZD1222 dose. The chain carries TRBV7-2 and TRBJ1-4, with D maybe TRBD1 (5 bases). The CDR3: CASSFRGEGEKLFF. The CDR3 bases are TGTGCCAGCAGCTTTCGGGGGGAGGGTGAAAAACTGTTTTTT.